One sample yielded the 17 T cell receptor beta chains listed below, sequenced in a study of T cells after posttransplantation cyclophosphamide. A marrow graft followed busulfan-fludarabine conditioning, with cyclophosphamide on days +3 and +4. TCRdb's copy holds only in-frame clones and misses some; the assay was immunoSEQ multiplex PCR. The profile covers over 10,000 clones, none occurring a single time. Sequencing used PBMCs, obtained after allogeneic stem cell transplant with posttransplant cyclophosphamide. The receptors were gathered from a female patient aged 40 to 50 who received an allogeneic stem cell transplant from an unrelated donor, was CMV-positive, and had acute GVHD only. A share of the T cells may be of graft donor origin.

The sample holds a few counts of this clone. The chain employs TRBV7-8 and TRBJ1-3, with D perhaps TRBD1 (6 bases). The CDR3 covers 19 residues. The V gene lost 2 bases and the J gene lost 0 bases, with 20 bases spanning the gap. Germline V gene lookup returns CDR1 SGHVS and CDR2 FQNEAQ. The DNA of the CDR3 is TGTGCCAGCAGCTTACCCGGGACACCCGAAACATACTCTGGAAACACCATATATTTT. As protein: CASSLPGTPETYSGNTIYF.

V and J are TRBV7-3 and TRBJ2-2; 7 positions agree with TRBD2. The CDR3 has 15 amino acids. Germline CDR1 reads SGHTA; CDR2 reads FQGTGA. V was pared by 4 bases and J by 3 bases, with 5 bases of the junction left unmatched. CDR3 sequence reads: CASSSRDYHTGELFF. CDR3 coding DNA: TGTGCCAGCAGCTCCCGGGACTACCACACCGGGGAGCTGTTTTTT.

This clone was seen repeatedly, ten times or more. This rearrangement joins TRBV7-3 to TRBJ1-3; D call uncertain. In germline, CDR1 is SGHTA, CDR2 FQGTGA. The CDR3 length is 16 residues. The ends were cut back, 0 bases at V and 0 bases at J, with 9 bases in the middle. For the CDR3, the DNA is TGTGCCAGCAGCTTAACGGGAGGAAACTCTGGAAACACCATATATTTT. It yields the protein CASSLTGGNSGNTIYF. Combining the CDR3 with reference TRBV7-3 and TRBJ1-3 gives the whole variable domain GAGVSQTPSNKVTEKGKYVELRCDPISGHTALYWYRQSLGQGPEFLIYFQGTGAADDSGLPNDRFFAVRPEGSVSTLKIQRTERGDSAVYLCASSLTGGNSGNTIYFGEGSWLTVV.

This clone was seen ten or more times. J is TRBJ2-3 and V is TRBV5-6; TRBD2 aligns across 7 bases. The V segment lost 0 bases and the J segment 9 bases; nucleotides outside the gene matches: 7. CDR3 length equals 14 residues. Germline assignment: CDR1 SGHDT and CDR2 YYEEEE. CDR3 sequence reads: CASSLVAGEGTQYF. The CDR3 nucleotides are TGTGCCAGCAGCTTGGTCGCGGGAGAGGGAACGCAGTATTTT.

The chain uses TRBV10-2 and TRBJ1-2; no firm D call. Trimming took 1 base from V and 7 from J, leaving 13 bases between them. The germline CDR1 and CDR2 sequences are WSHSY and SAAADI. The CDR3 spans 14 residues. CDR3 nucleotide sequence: TGCGCCAGCAGTGAGTACGGAGCGGATGGTGGCTACACCTTC. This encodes CASSEYGADGGYTF.

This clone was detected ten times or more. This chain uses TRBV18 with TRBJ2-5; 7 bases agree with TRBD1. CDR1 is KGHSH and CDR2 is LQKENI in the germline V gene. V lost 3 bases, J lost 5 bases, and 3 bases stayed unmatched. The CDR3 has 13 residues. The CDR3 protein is CASSPTGMETQYF. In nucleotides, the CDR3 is TGTGCCAGCTCACCGACAGGGATGGAGACCCAGTACTTC.

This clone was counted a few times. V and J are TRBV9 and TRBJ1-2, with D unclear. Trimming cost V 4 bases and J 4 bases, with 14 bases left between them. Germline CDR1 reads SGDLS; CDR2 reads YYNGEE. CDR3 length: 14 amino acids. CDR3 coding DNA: TGTGCCAGCAGCTTAGCACGGAGCGCCTATGGCTACACCTTC. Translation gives CASSLARSAYGYTF.

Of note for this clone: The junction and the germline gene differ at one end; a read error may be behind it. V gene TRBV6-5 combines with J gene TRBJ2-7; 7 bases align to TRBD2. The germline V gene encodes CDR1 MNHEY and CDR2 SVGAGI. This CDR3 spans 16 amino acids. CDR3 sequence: CACSYSSGVSSYEQYF. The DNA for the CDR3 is TGTGCCTGCAGTTACTCTAGCGGCGTCAGCTCCTACGAGCAGTACTTC.

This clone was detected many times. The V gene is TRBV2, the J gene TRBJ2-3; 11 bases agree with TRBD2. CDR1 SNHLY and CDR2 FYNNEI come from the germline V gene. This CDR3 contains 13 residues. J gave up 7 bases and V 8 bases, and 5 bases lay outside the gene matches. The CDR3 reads CASLGLAGNTQYF. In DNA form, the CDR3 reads TGTGCCAGCCTAGGACTAGCGGGTAATACGCAGTATTTT.

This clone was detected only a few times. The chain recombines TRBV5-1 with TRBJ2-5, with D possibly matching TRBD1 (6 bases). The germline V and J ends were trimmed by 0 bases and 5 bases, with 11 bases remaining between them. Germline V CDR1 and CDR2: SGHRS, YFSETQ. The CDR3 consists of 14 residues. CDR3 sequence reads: CASSLVRGGETQYF. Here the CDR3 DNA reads TGCGCCAGCAGCTTGGTCAGGGGTGGGGAGACCCAGTACTTC.

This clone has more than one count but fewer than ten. The CDR3 sequence: CASSLARDSGYTF. In DNA, the CDR3 is TGTGCCAGCAGCTTAGCGAGGGATAGTGGCTACACCTTC. The chain has TRBV7-8 and TRBJ1-2; D is uncertain. Germline CDR1 reads SGHVS; CDR2 reads FQNEAQ. The CDR3 is 13 residues long. V gave up 0 bases and J gave up 7 bases, with 9 bases separating them.

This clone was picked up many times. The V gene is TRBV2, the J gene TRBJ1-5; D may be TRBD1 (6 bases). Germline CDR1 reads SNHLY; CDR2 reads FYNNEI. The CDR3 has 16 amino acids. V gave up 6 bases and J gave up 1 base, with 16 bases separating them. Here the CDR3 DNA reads TGTGCCAGCAGCCATACGGGGGGGCCGAGCAATCAGCCCCAGCATTTT. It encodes CASSHTGGPSNQPQHF.

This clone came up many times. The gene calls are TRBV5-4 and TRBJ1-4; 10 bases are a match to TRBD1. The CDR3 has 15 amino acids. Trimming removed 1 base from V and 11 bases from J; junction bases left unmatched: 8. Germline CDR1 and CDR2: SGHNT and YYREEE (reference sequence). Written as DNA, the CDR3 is TGTGCCAGCAGCTTGACGGGACAGGGGAGTAAGAAACTGTTTTTT. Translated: CASSLTGQGSKKLFF.

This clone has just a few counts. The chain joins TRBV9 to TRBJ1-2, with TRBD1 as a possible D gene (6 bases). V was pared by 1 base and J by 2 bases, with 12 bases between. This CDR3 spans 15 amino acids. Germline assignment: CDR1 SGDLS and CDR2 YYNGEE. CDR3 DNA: TGTGCCAGCAGCGTAAACAGGGATGAGAACTATGGCTACACCTTC. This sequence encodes CASSVNRDENYGYTF.

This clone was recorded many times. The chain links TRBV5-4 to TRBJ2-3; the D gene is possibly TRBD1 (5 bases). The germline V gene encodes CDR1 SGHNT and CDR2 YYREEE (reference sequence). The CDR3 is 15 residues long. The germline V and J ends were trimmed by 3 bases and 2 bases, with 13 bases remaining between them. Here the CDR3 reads CASSYYRRLTDTQYF. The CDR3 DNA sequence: TGTGCCAGCAGCTACTACAGGAGACTCACAGATACGCAGTATTTT.

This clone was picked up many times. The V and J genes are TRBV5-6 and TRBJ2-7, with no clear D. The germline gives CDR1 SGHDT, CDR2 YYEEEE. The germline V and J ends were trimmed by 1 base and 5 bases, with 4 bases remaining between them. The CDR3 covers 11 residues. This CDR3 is CASSLIDEQYF. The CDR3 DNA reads TGTGCCAGCAGCTTGATAGACGAGCAGTACTTC.

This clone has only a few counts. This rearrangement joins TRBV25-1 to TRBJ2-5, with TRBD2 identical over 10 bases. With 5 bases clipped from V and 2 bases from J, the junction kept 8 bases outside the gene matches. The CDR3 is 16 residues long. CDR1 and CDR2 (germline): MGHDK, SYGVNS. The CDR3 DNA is TGTGCCAGCAGTCTCAGCGGGAGGGTGGGGCAAGAGACCCAGTACTTC. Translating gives CASSLSGRVGQETQYF. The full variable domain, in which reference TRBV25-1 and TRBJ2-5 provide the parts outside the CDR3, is EADIYQTPRYLVIGTGKKITLECSQTMGHDKMYWYQQDPGMELHLIHYSYGVNSTEKGDLSSESTVSRIRTEHFPLTLESARPSHTSQYLCASSLSGRVGQETQYFGPGTRLLVL.